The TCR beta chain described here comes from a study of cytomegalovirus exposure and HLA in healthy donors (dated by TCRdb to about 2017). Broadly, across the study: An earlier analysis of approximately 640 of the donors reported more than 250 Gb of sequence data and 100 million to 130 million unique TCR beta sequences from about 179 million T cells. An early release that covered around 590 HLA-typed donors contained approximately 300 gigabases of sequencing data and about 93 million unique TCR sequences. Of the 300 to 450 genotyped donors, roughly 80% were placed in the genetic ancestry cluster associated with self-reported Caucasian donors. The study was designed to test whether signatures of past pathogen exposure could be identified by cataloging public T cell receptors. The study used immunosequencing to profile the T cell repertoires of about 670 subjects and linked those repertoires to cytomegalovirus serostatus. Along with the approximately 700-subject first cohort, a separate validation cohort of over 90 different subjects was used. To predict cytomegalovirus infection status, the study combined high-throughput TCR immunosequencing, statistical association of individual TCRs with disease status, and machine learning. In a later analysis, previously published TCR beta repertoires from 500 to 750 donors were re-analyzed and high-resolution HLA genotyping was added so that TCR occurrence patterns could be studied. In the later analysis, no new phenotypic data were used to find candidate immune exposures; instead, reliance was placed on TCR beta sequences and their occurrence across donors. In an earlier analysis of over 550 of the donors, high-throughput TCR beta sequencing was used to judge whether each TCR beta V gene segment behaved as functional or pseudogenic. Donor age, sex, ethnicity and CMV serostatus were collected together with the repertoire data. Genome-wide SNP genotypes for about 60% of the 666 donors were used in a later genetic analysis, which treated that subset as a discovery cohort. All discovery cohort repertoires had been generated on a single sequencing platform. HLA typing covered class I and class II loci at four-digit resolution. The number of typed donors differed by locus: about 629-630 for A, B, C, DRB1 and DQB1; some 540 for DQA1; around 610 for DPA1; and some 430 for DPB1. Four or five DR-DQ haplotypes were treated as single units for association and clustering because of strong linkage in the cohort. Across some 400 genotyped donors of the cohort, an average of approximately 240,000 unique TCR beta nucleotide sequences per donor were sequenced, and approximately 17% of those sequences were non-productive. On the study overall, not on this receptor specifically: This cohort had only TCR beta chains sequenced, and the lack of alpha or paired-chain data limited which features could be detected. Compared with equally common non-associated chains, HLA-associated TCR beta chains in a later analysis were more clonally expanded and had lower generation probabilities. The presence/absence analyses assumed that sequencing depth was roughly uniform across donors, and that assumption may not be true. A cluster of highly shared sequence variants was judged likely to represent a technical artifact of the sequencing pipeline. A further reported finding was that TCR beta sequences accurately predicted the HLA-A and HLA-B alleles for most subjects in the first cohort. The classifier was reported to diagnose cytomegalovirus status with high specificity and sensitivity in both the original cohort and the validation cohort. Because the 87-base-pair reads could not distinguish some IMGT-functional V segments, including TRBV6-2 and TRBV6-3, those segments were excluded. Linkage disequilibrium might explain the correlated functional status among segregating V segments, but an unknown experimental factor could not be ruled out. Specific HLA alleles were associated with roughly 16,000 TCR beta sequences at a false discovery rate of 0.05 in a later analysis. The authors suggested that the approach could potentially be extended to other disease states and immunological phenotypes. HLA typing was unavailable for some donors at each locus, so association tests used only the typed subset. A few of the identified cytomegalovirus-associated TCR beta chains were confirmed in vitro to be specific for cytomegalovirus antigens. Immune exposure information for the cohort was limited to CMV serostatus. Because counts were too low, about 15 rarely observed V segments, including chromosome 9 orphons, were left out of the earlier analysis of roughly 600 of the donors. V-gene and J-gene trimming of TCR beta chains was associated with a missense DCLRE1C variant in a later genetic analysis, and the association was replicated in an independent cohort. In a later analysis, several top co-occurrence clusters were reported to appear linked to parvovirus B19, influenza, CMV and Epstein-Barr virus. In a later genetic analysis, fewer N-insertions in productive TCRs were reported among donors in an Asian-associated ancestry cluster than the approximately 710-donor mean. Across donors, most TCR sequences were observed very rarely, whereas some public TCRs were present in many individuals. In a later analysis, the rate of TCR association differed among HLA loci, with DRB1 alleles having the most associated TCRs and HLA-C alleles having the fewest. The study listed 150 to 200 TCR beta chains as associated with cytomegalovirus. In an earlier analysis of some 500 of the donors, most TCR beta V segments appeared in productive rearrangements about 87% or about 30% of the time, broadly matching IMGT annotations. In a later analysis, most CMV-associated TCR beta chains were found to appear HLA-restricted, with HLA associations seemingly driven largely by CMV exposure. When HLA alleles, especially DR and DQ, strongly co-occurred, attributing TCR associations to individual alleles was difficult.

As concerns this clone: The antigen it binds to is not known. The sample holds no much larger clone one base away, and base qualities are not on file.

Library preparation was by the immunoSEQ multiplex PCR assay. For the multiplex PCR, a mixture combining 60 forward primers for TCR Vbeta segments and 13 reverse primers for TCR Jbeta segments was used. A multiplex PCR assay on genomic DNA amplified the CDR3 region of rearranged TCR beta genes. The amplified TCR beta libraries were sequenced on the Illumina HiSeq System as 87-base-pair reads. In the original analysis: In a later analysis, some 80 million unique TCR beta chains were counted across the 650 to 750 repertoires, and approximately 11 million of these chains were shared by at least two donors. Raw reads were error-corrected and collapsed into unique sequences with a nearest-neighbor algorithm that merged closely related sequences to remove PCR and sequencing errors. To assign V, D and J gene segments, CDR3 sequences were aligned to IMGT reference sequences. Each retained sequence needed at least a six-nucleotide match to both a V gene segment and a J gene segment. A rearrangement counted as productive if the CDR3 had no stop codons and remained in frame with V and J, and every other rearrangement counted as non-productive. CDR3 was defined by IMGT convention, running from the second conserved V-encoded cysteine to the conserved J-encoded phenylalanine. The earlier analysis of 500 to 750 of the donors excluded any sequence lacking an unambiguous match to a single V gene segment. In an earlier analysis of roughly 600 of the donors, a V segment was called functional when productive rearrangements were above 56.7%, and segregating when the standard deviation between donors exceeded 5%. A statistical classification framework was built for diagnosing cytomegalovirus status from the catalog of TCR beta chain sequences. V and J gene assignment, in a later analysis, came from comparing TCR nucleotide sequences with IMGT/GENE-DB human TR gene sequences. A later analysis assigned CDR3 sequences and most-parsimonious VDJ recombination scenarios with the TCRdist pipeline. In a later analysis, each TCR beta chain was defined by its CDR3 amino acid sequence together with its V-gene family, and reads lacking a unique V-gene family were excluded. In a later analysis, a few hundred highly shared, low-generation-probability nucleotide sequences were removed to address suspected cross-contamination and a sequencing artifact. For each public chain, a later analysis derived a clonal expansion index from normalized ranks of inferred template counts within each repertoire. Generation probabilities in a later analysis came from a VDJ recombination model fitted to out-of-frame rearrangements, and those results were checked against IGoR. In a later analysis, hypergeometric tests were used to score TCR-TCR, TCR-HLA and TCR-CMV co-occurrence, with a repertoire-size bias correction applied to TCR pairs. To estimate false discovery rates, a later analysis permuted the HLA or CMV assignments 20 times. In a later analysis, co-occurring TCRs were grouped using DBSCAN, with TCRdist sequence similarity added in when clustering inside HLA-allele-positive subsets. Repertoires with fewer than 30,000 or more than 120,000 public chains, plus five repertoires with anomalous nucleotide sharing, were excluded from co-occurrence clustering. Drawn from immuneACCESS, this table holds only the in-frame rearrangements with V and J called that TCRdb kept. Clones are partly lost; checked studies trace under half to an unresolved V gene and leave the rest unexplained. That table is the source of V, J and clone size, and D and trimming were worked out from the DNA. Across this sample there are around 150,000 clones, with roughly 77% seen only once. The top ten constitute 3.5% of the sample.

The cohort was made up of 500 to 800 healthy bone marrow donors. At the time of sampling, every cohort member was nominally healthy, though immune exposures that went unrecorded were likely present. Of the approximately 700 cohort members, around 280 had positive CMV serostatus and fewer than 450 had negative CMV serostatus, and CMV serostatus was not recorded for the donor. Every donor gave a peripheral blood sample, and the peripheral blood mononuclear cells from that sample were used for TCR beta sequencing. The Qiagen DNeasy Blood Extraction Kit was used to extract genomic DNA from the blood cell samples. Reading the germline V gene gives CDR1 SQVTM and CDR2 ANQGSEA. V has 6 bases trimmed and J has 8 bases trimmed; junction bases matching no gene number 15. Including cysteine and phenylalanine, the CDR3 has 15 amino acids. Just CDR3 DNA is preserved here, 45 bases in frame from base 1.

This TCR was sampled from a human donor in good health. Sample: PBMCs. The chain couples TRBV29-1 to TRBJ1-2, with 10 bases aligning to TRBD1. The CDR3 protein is CSVGGSDRGLGGYTF. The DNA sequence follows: TGCAGCGTCGGGGGGAGTGACAGGGGGCTTGGAGGCTACACCTTC.